This T cell receptor beta chain was retrieved from a study of cytomegalovirus exposure and HLA in healthy donors. General study points: The study put about 180 TCR beta chains on its list as cytomegalovirus-associated.

Libraries were prepared by immunoSEQ multiplex PCR; TCRdb keeps only in-frame clonotypes and omits some of them. The table lists about 160,000 clones, around four fifths of them singletons. As regards this clone: The antigen is undetermined.

CDR3 length: 16 amino acids. Trimming stripped 5 bases from V and 0 bases from J, with 17 bases between. CDR1 is SGHAT, CDR2 FQNNGV, per germline. The receptor was derived from a man in his thirties or forties in good health and CMV-seropositive. The genes are TRBV11-2 and TRBJ2-7; weak D call: TRBD1 (6 bases). Sequenced material: PBMCs. This CDR3 reads CASSRDQGPNSYEQYF. In DNA, the CDR3 is TGTGCCAGCAGCAGAGATCAGGGGCCGAACTCCTACGAGCAGTACTTC.